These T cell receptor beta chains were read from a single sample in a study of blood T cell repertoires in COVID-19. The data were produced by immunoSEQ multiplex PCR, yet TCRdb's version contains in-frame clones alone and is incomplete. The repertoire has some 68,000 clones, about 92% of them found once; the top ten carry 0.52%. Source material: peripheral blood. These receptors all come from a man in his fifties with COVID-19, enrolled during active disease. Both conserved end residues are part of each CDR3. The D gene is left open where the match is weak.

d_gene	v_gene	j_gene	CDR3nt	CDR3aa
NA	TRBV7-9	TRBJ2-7	TGTGCCAGCAGCAGACAGGCGAGCTCCTACGAGCAGTACTTC	CASSRQASSYEQYF
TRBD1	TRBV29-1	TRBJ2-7	TGCAGCGTTGGGTCAGGGGGCGGATCGGGTGAGCAGTACTTC	CSVGSGGGSGEQYF
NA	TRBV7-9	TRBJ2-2	TGTGCCAGCAGCTACCAGTTCCGGGATAGGGACACCGGGGAGCTGTTTTTT	CASSYQFRDRDTGELFF
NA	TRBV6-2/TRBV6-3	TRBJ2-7	TGTGCCAGCAGTTACCCCGGAGGCTCCTACGAGCAGTACTTC	CASSYPGGSYEQYF
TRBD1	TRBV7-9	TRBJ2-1	TGTGCCAGCAGCATACTGGGACAGGGGATCTATTACAATGAGCAGTTCTTC	CASSILGQGIYYNEQFF
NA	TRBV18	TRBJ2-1	TGTGCCAGCTCACAATCGACAGGTGGCAATGAGCAGTTCTTC	CASSQSTGGNEQFF
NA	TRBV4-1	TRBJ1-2	TGCGCCAGCAGCCAAGCGGGGGGCGCCGACTATGGCTACACCTTC	CASSQAGGADYGYTF
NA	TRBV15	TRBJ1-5	TGTGCCACCAGCGGCAGGGGTTACAATCAGCCCCAGCATTTT	CATSGRGYNQPQHF
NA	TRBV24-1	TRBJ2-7	TGTGCCACCTCTTCCGGACAGAGTCCCTACGAGCAGTACTTC	CATSSGQSPYEQYF
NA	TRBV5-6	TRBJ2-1	TGTGCCTCGGGACTTTACAATGAGCAGTTCTTC	CASGLYNEQFF
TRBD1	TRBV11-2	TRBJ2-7	TGTGCCAGCAGCTCACCAAGGGGGCGCCACGAGCAGTACTTC	CASSSPRGRHEQYF
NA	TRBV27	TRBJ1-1	TGTGCCAGCAGTTTAATGACACCTGTGAACACTGAAGCTTTCTTT	CASSLMTPVNTEAFF
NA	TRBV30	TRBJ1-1	TGTGCCTGGAGACGCGGTGCTGAAGCTTTCTTT	CAWRRGAEAFF
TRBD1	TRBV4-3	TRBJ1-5	TGCGCCAGCAGCCAAGTGACAGGGGACAATCAGCCCCAGCATTTT	CASSQVTGDNQPQHF
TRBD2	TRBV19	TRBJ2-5	TGTGCCAGTAGTATGGGCGGGGGCCAAGAGACCCAGTACTTC	CASSMGGGQETQYF
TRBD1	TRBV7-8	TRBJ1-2	TGTGCCAGCAGCCTTTACAGGGGGCAAGGCTACACCTTC	CASSLYRGQGYTF